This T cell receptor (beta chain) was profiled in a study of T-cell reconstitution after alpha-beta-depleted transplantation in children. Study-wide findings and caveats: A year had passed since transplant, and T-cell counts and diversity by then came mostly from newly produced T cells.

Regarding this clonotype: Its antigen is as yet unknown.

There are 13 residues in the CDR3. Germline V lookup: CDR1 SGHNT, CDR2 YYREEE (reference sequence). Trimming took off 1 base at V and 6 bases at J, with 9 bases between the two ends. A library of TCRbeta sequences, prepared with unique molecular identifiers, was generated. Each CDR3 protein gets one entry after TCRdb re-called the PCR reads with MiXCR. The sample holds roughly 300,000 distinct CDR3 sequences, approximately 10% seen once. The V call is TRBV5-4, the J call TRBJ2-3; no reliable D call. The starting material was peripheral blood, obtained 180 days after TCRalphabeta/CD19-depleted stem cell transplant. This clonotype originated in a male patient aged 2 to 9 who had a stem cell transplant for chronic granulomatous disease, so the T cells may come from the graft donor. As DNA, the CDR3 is TGTGCCAGCAGCTTGTGGACCATCGATACGCAGTATTTT. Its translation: CASSLWTIDTQYF.